The 23 T cell receptor beta chains below all came from one sample that was sequenced in a study of T-cell memory formation after mild COVID-19. Using its own MiXCR run on the 5' RACE reads, TCRdb lists one record per CDR3 protein. The data contain hundreds of thousands of distinct CDR3 sequences, roughly 18% of them singletons. Sequencing was performed on PBMCs or a T cell subset sorted from them (not recorded which). The origin of the receptors is an adult woman who had mild COVID-19 (a few samples of this study predate the infection). Cell type and time point are not known.

The chain carries TRBV24-1 and TRBJ1-5; 8 bases match TRBD1. J lost 5 bases, V lost 4 bases, and 12 bases had no gene match. The CDR3 runs to 17 residues. The germline gives CDR1 KGHDR, CDR2 SFDVKD. The CDR3, as DNA: TGTGCCACCAGTGACTCCCGGACAGGGAAAAGGGATCAGCCCCAGCATTTT. Residues: CATSDSRTGKRDQPQHF.

There are many counts of this clonotype. The CDR3 nucleotides are TGTGCCAGCTCACCCCCCGGGACAGCGAATGAAAAACTGTTTTTT. Amino acid sequence: CASSPPGTANEKLFF. The rearrangement links TRBV18 to TRBJ1-4, with 7 bases matching TRBD1. Germline-derived CDR1 and CDR2 are KGHSH and LQKENI. V gave up 3 bases and J gave up 5 bases; unmatched junction bases: 6. The CDR3 consists of 15 residues.

This clonotype was seen only a few times. V gene TRBV10-3 combines with J gene TRBJ2-7; D may be TRBD1 (7 bases). CDR3 length: 14 residues. V was trimmed by 3 bases and J by 4 bases, leaving 13 bases between them. Looked up from germline, CDR1 is ENHRY and CDR2 is SYGVKD. CDR3 bases: TGTGCCATCAGTGACGCCAGGGGGGTGTACGAGCAGTACTTC. Its translation: CAISDARGVYEQYF.

The CDR3 nucleotides read TGTGCCAGCAGTGAGGGGGGGGCCTACGAGCAGTACTTC. It translates to CASSEGGAYEQYF. V usage is TRBV6-1 and J usage is TRBJ2-7; TRBD2 agrees at 7 bases. V shed 3 bases, J shed 2 bases, and the junction held 1 base outside the gene matches. Per the germline V gene, CDR1 is MNHNS and CDR2 is SASEGT. The CDR3 has 13 residues.

CDR3 sequence (DNA): TGTGCCAGCAGAAAGGACGGGTCAAGCAATCAGCCCCAGCATTTT. Translated: CASRKDGSSNQPQHF. The genes are TRBV12-3 or TRBV12-4 and TRBJ1-5; the D is unclear. With 6 bases removed from V and 1 base from J, the gap between germline ends came to 13 bases. This CDR3 comprises 15 residues.

J is TRBJ2-7 and V is TRBV6-1; D possibly matches TRBD1 or TRBD2 (5 bases each). Between the trimmed V and J ends, which lost 8 bases and 0 bases, there was a span of 14 bases. The length of the CDR3 is 14 residues. CDR1 and CDR2 from the germline V gene are MNHNS and SASEGT. The chain's CDR3 is CASGGGRSSYEQYF. CDR3 in DNA: TGTGCCAGCGGTGGGGGACGGAGCTCCTACGAGCAGTACTTC.

V usage is TRBV7-2 and J usage is TRBJ2-7, with 13 bases matching TRBD2. J was trimmed by 5 bases and V by 5 bases; bases with no gene match: 6. The CDR3 length is 15 residues. Per germline, CDR1 SGHTA and CDR2 FQGNSA. The CDR3 reads CASSPQGLAGNEQYF. CDR3 in DNA: TGTGCCAGCAGCCCTCAGGGACTAGCGGGAAACGAGCAGTACTTC.

A few counts support this clonotype. This chain links TRBV23-1 with TRBJ1-1; D is uncertain. TRBV23-1 is identified as an open reading frame with a role that is uncertain. V shed 7 bases and J shed 11 bases, with 8 bases lying between them. The CDR3 runs to 9 residues. CDR3 sequence reads: CASTLGAFF. The DNA of the CDR3 is TGCGCCAGCACCCTTGGGGCTTTCTTT.

This clonotype was seen a handful of times. V is TRBV5-1 and J is TRBJ2-7; 8 nucleotides align to TRBD2. Germline values: CDR1 SGHRS, CDR2 YFSETQ. The CDR3 is made up of 15 amino acids. V trimming: 1 base; J trimming: 2 bases; junction bases outside the gene matches: 5. The CDR3 spells CASSLSSGITYEQYF. In DNA form, the CDR3 reads TGCGCCAGCAGCTTGAGTAGCGGGATTACCTACGAGCAGTACTTC. Combining the CDR3 with reference TRBV5-1 and TRBJ2-7 gives the whole variable domain KAGVTQTPRYLIKTRGQQVTLSCSPISGHRSVSWYQQTPGQGLQFLFEYFSETQRNKGNFPGRFSGRQFSNSRSEMNVSTLELGDSALYLCASSLSSGITYEQYFGPGTRLTVT.

CDR3 coding DNA: TGTGCCTGGGACGGGGGGGTAGATGAGCAGTTCTTC. As protein: CAWDGGVDEQFF. This chain uses TRBV30 with TRBJ2-1; 8 nucleotides agree with TRBD2. Trimming removed 5 bases from V and 8 bases from J; junction bases left unmatched: 5. CDR3 length equals 12 residues. Per the germline V gene, CDR1 is GTSNPN and CDR2 is SVGIG (reference sequence). The full variable domain, its missing parts supplied by reference TRBV30 and TRBJ2-1, is SQTIHQWPATLVQPVGSPLSLECTVEGTSNPNLYWYRQAAGRGLQLLFYSVGIGQISSEVPQNLSASRPQDRQFILSSKKLLLSDSGFYLCAWDGGVDEQFFGPGTRLTVL.

This clonotype was found a few times. This chain connects TRBV5-1 to TRBJ1-1, with D unclear. Germline assignment: CDR1 SGHRS and CDR2 YFSETQ. The CDR3 totals 15 residues. V was clipped by 4 bases and J by 0 bases, with 13 bases between them. CDR3 nucleotide sequence: TGCGCCAGCAGCCACGGACGGGGAATGAACACTGAAGCTTTCTTT. Residues: CASSHGRGMNTEAFF.

This clonotype was counted a few times. The chain couples TRBV28 to TRBJ1-1; D may be TRBD1 (6 bases). There are 12 residues in the CDR3. The V gene's germline CDR1 is MDHEN and CDR2 SYDVKM. Trimming pared 5 bases from V and 6 bases from J, leaving 10 bases between. CDR3 sequence: CASSVGQSEAFF. In DNA, the CDR3 is TGTGCCAGCAGTGTAGGACAGTCTGAAGCTTTCTTT.

Ten or more counts support this clonotype. The CDR3 DNA sequence: TGTGCCAGCAGCGAAGGGGGCTCCTCCTACGAGCAGTACTTC. It translates to CASSEGGSSYEQYF. This chain connects TRBV9 to TRBJ2-7, with TRBD1 matching over 7 bases. Per the germline V gene, CDR1 is SGDLS and CDR2 is YYNGEE. CDR3 length: 14 residues. J gave up 0 bases and V 3 bases, and 3 bases lay outside the gene matches.

Only a few counts were recorded for this clonotype. CDR3 nucleotide sequence: TGCAGTCCCGGGGGGCCCACAGATACGCAGTATTTT. Its protein is CSPGGPTDTQYF. V usage is TRBV29-1 and J usage is TRBJ2-3; maybe TRBD2 (7 bases). The length of the CDR3 is 12 residues. Germline V gene data show CDR1 as SQVTM and CDR2 as ANQGSEA.

The chain has TRBV6-1 and TRBJ1-1; TRBD1 might be the D (6 bases). V was cut by 10 bases and J by 4 bases, with 16 bases left in between. CDR1 MNHNS and CDR2 SASEGT come from the germline V gene. CDR3 length: 13 amino acids. CDR3: CAIRTALGTEAFF. CDR3 DNA sequence: TGTGCCATCCGGACAGCCCTCGGCACTGAAGCTTTCTTT.

The J gene is TRBJ1-3, the V gene TRBV4-2; D is unresolved. The germline V gene has CDR1 LGHNA and CDR2 YNFKEQ. V was pared by 3 bases and J by 0 bases, with 9 bases between. The CDR3 extends over 15 amino acids. The CDR3 loop is CASSQPDSSGNTIYF. The CDR3 DNA is TGTGCCAGCAGCCAGCCCGATAGCTCTGGAAACACCATATATTTT.

The chain joins TRBV6-5 to TRBJ2-4; no reliable D call. The CDR3 extends over 17 amino acids. Deletions cut 0 bases from V and 0 bases from J, with 12 bases between. Germline V lookup: CDR1 MNHEY, CDR2 SVGAGI. The CDR3 sequence: CASSYSSTSTAKNIQYF. The CDR3 DNA reads TGTGCCAGCAGTTACTCGTCTACCTCAACAGCCAAAAACATTCAGTACTTC.

The rearrangement links TRBV4-1 to TRBJ1-5; 7 positions agree with TRBD1. V dropped 0 bases and J dropped 3; count of bases not matched to a gene: 5. Germline loops: CDR1 MGHRA, CDR2 YSYEKL. CDR3 length equals 16 residues. Written as DNA, the CDR3 is TGCGCCAGCAGCCAAGACAGAGACAGGGACAATCAGCCCCAGCATTTT. This gives the protein CASSQDRDRDNQPQHF.

The rearrangement uses TRBV9 and TRBJ2-3; 7 bases are shared with TRBD1. From germline, CDR1 is SGDLS and CDR2 YYNGEE. V shed 0 bases, J shed 1 base, and the junction held 5 bases outside the gene matches. The CDR3 runs to 16 residues. In DNA form, the CDR3 reads TGTGCCAGCAGCGTAGTCCGTGGGACAGGCACAGATACGCAGTATTTT. Translated, it gives CASSVVRGTGTDTQYF.

V usage is TRBV7-3 and J usage is TRBJ2-2; no clear D gene. Trimming took 2 bases from V and 0 from J, leaving 10 bases between them. The CDR3 is 16 residues long. The germline V gene has CDR1 SGHTA and CDR2 FQGTGA. CDR3 protein: CASSLSSAPNTGELFF. The CDR3 DNA sequence: TGTGCCAGCAGCTTATCATCCGCACCGAACACCGGGGAGCTGTTTTTT.

The chain has TRBV10-3 and TRBJ2-3; 12 positions match TRBD2. With V trimmed by 2 bases and J by 3 bases, 6 bases remained unmatched. Germline V gene lookup returns CDR1 ENHRY and CDR2 SYGVKD. The CDR3 covers 17 residues. Written as DNA, the CDR3 is TGTGCCATCAGTGAGCCTAAGACTAGCGGGAGAACAGATACGCAGTATTTT. As protein: CAISEPKTSGRTDTQYF.

The chain joins TRBV4-1 to TRBJ2-7; 9 bases match TRBD1. CDR1 and CDR2 from the germline V gene are MGHRA and YSYEKL. This CDR3 is 16 amino acids long. V lost 4 bases and J lost 7; bases outside the gene matches: 14. In DNA, the CDR3 is TGCGCCAGCAGCCCCCTATCCGGGACAGGGCGGAGGGAGCAGTACTTC. Translating gives CASSPLSGTGRREQYF.

This chain joins TRBV30 and TRBJ2-2, with D perhaps being TRBD1 or TRBD2 (5 bases each). The CDR3 totals 15 residues. Between the trimmed V and J ends, which lost 0 bases and 0 bases, there was a span of 8 bases. Germline V gene sequence: CDR1 GTSNPN, CDR2 SVGIG (reference sequence). The CDR3 region has the DNA TGTGCCTGGAGTGTAGGGACGCCGAACACCGGGGAGCTGTTTTTT. Its translation is CAWSVGTPNTGELFF.